The entry below gives a single T cell receptor (beta chain) sequence along with its context. The germline gives CDR1 KGHSH, CDR2 LQKENI. V dropped 10 bases and J dropped 5; count of bases not matched to a gene: 7. The CDR3 has 13 amino acids. These data belong to a study of blood T cell repertoires in COVID-19. Study overall: Acute-phase and convalescent COVID-19 samples originated in the United States, Italy and Spain.

In assigning cohorts, the study relied on participant-reported clinical history. As handled by the study authors: Estimation of nucleated cell counts was performed using reference gene primer amplification. The repertoire was sequenced with immunoSEQ multiplex PCR; TCRdb's copy has only in-frame clones and lacks some. That table furnishes V, J and clone size, whereas the DNA furnished D and trimming. The sample records 150,000 to 200,000 clones, around 84% being singletons. The receptor was derived from a man aged 50 to 60 who had recovered from COVID-19. The rearrangement links TRBV18 to TRBJ2-5, with 10 bases that match TRBD1. What was sequenced was PBMCs or T cells enriched from blood (not recorded which). CDR3 nucleotides: TGTGCCACCTCGACAGGGGGCTGGGAGACCCAGTACTTC. Amino acid sequence: CATSTGGWETQYF. The variable domain in full, with the rest retrieved from reference TRBV18 and TRBJ2-5, is NAGVMQNPRHLVRRRGQEARLRCSPMKGHSHVYWYRQLPEEGLKFMVYLQKENIIDESGMPKERFSAEFPKEGPSILRIQQVVRGDSAAYFCATSTGGWETQYFGPGTRLLVL.